These 24 T cell receptor beta chains were sequenced from one sample in a study of molecular identifiers for immune sequencing clone quantification. TCRdb fed the PCR reads into MiXCR, producing one record per CDR3 protein. The sample contains some 94,000 distinct CDR3 sequences, around 25% of which appear only once. Sequencing was performed on naive CD8+ T cells from blood, with Jurkat cell RNA spiked in. The subset: FACS-sorted CD8+CD4-CCR7+CD45RA+ naive T cells. The receptors were gathered from a human donor in good health. Some libraries in this study had Jurkat cell RNA spiked in.

This clonotype appeared many times. The chain couples TRBV13 to TRBJ1-2; 8 nucleotides line up with TRBD1. CDR1 PRHDT and CDR2 FYEKMQ come from the germline V gene (reference sequence). Losses at the gene ends were 5 bases for V and 5 bases for J; bases not matched to a gene: 10. The CDR3 has 15 residues. CDR3 amino acids: CASSQMQGAVYGYTF. The DNA for the CDR3 is TGTGCCAGCAGCCAAATGCAGGGGGCCGTTTATGGCTACACCTTC.

Comments on this clonotype: Being one base from a much bigger clone, this may be a read error. The chain has TRBV12-3 or TRBV12-4 and TRBJ2-3, with 9 bases fitting TRBD2. This CDR3 comprises 13 residues. DNA of the CDR3: TGTGCCGGCAGTCCAGCGGGGGGAGATACGCAGTATTTT. Translated: CAGSPAGGDTQYF.

Remarks on this clonotype: At one end the junction does not follow the germline gene, possibly because of a read error. This chain links TRBV6-2 or TRBV6-3 with TRBJ2-2; tentative D call: TRBD1 (5 bases). The germline gives CDR1 MNHEY, CDR2 SVGEGT. The CDR3 totals 17 residues. The CDR3 loop is CASSYLRTLTFTRELFF. CDR3 DNA: TGTGCCAGCAGTTACCTCAGGACACTGACGTTCACCAGGGAGCTGTTTTTT.

This clonotype came up many times. This chain uses TRBV4-3 with TRBJ2-2; TRBD2 might be the D (5 bases). The germline V gene has CDR1 LGHNA and CDR2 YSLEER. Trimming left V 4 bases short and J 3 bases short, with 12 bases between. There are 15 residues in the CDR3. The CDR3 region is CASSLLSGDTGELFF. In DNA form, the CDR3 reads TGCGCCAGCAGCCTGTTGAGCGGAGACACCGGGGAGCTGTTTTTT.

In its sample, this clonotype was seen many times. This chain links TRBV12-3 or TRBV12-4 with TRBJ2-2; D not certain. V lost 2 bases to trimming and J lost 6 bases, with 1 base between them. The CDR3 totals 11 residues. For the CDR3, the DNA is TGTGCCAGCAGTTTACCCGGGGAGCTGTTTTTT. It codes for CASSLPGELFF.

This clonotype was observed at least ten times. This chain connects TRBV7-2 to TRBJ2-5; D is possibly TRBD2 (6 bases). The V gene's germline CDR1 is SGHTA and CDR2 FQGNSA. V was clipped by 5 bases and J by 5 bases, with 18 bases between them. CDR3 length equals 15 residues. CDR3 sequence (DNA): TGTGCCAGCAGCCCCGGTACTAGCAGTGTGGAGACCCAGTACTTC. Translating gives CASSPGTSSVETQYF.

The rearrangement uses TRBV28 and TRBJ2-2; perhaps TRBD1 as D (6 bases). The CDR3 covers 16 residues. The germline V gene encodes CDR1 MDHEN and CDR2 SYDVKM. V lost 8 bases and J lost 0, with 16 bases in between. The CDR3 sequence: CASGLLDRSNTGELFF. The CDR3 nucleotides read TGTGCCAGCGGTCTCCTCGACAGGTCGAACACCGGGGAGCTGTTTTTT.

This clonotype has at least ten counts. The chain has TRBV12-3 or TRBV12-4 and TRBJ1-1; D unresolved. Trimming removed 6 bases from V and 1 base from J, with 3 bases in between. The CDR3 is made up of 11 amino acids. In DNA form, the CDR3 reads TGTGCCAGCAGGGGGAACACTGAAGCTTTCTTT. Translation: CASRGNTEAFF.

Comments on this clonotype: A much larger clone lies one base from this, so it may be a read error. The V and J genes are TRBV20-1 and TRBJ2-2; 11 bases map to TRBD2. Trimming at V came to 3 bases and at J to 6 bases, leaving 9 bases not matched to a gene. The CDR3 has 16 residues. Germline CDR1 reads DFQATT; CDR2 reads SNEGSKA (reference sequence). Here the CDR3 reads CSARELAGAGPGELFF. The CDR3 DNA is TGCAGTGCTAGGGAACTAGCGGGGGCGGGACCCGGGGAGCTGTTTTTT.

This clonotype has a count of ten or more. This chain uses TRBV19 with TRBJ1-1, with unresolved D. The CDR3 spans 11 residues. Germline loops: CDR1 LNHDA, CDR2 SQIVND (reference sequence). Trimming left V 7 bases short and J 2 bases short, with 5 bases between. This chain's CDR3 is CASKSNTEAFF. The DNA for the CDR3 is TGTGCCAGTAAAAGCAACACTGAAGCTTTCTTT.

With respect to this clonotype: Just one base apart from a much larger clone, this may be a read error. The chain employs TRBV19 and TRBJ1-2, with TRBD1 matching 7 bases. V was pared by 3 bases and J by 7 bases, with 5 bases of the junction left unmatched. The CDR3 length is 13 residues. From germline, CDR1 is LNHDA and CDR2 SQIVND (reference sequence). For the CDR3, the DNA is TGTGCCAGTAGTATTGGGGCAGGGGGTGGCTACACCTTC. This sequence encodes CASSIGAGGGYTF.

The CDR3 is CASSLTWGFQKTQYF. The DNA for the CDR3 is TGCGCCAGCAGCCTCACCTGGGGATTTCAAAAAACCCAGTACTTC. The gene calls are TRBV4-3 and TRBJ2-5; no reliable D call. Germline V gene lookup returns CDR1 LGHNA and CDR2 YSLEER. The ends were cut back, 4 bases at V and 8 bases at J, with 20 bases in the middle. The CDR3 length is 15 residues.

This clonotype was counted many times. The chain links TRBV28 to TRBJ2-6; D gene uncertain. The germline CDR1 and CDR2 sequences are MDHEN and SYDVKM. The CDR3 extends over 15 amino acids. Trimming stripped 1 base from V and 0 bases from J, with 4 bases between. This CDR3 is CASSLSLSGANVLTF. The DNA of the CDR3 is TGTGCCAGCAGTTTATCTCTCTCTGGGGCCAACGTCCTGACTTTC.

Ten or more counts support this clonotype. The J gene is TRBJ1-4, the V gene TRBV6-1; 8 bases fit TRBD1. CDR1 MNHNS and CDR2 SASEGT come from the germline V gene. This CDR3 is 14 amino acids long. With V trimmed by 6 bases and J by 5 bases, 5 bases remained unmatched. DNA of the CDR3: TGTGCCAGCAGGAAGGGACAGGAGAATGAAAAACTGTTTTTT. It encodes CASRKGQENEKLFF.

This clonotype was counted only a few times. V and J are TRBV14 and TRBJ2-7; 7 bases match TRBD1. The V segment lost 6 bases and the J segment 1 base; nucleotides outside the gene matches: 9. This CDR3 is 15 amino acids long. Looked up from germline, CDR1 is SGHDN and CDR2 is FVKESK. The CDR3 is CASSPVGGWSYEQYF. The DNA for the CDR3 is TGTGCCAGCAGTCCGGTAGGGGGCTGGTCCTACGAGCAGTACTTC.

This clonotype was counted only a few times. V usage is TRBV12-3 or TRBV12-4 and J usage is TRBJ1-3; 10 bases match TRBD1. V lost 7 bases and J lost 2; bases outside the gene matches: 17. The CDR3 runs to 19 residues. CDR3 DNA sequence: TGTGCCAGCAATGGAGGACCCACCCCTGACAGGGGGCCTGGAAACACCATATATTTT. The encoded protein is CASNGGPTPDRGPGNTIYF.

This clonotype was seen more than once but under ten times. The chain has TRBV3-1 and TRBJ2-3, with TRBD2 matching over 12 bases. Germline CDR1 and CDR2: LGHDT and YNNKEL (reference sequence). J was trimmed by 4 bases and V by 1 base; bases with no gene match: 15. This CDR3 contains 20 residues. The CDR3 DNA reads as TGTGCCAGCAGCCAAGGTTCTAGCGGGAGGGCCGGTACGTGGCCAGATACGCAGTATTTT. Translating it yields CASSQGSSGRAGTWPDTQYF.

This clonotype was counted a few times. The chain recombines TRBV19 with TRBJ2-3, with D maybe TRBD1 (7 bases). Trimming pared 4 bases from V and 4 bases from J, leaving 15 bases between. CDR1 and CDR2 from the germline V gene are LNHDA and SQIVND (reference sequence). CDR3 length: 15 amino acids. In DNA, the CDR3 is TGTGCCAGTAGTAACACCCAGGGGGGCGCAGATACGCAGTATTTT. This codes for CASSNTQGGADTQYF.

This clonotype was found many times. V and J are TRBV20-1 and TRBJ2-5; D remains unclear. CDR1 and CDR2 from the germline V gene are DFQATT and SNEGSKA (reference sequence). The V end lost 0 bases, the J end lost 0 bases, and 11 bases lay between the germline ends. This CDR3 region has 15 residues. The chain's CDR3 is CSARDWQLNQETQYF. The DNA of the CDR3 is TGCAGTGCTAGAGATTGGCAGTTAAACCAAGAGACCCAGTACTTC.

This clonotype was counted between two and nine times. V and J are TRBV7-7 and TRBJ2-2; D not certain. The CDR3 totals 15 residues. Germline CDR1 SSHAT, CDR2 FNYEAQ (reference sequence). V dropped 1 base and J dropped 1 base, with 7 bases sitting between them. For the CDR3, the DNA is TGTGCCAGCAGCTTAGAAGTAGGGAACACCGGGGAGCTGTTTTTT. Amino acids: CASSLEVGNTGELFF.

The chain has TRBV4-3 and TRBJ1-2; unclear D gene. CDR1 and CDR2 (germline): LGHNA, YSLEER. V was clipped by 0 bases and J by 11 bases, with 13 bases between them. The CDR3 loop spans 13 amino acids. CDR3 loop: CASSQDLIGEYTF. Written as DNA, the CDR3 is TGCGCCAGCAGCCAAGATTTGATCGGAGAGTACACCTTC.

This clonotype was recorded at least ten times. The chain carries TRBV6-2 or TRBV6-3 and TRBJ2-3; D unresolved. The CDR3 is 13 amino acids. Germline values: CDR1 MNHEY, CDR2 SVGEGT. Trimming pared 2 bases from V and 4 bases from J, leaving 7 bases between. CDR3 coding DNA: TGTGCCAGCAGTTACGTCGGGTCAGATACGCAGTATTTT. Protein product: CASSYVGSDTQYF.

Concerning this clonotype: The junction shows a germline mismatch at one end, possibly a read error. The chain carries TRBV29-1 and TRBJ1-5; D remains unclear. CDR3 length: 12 amino acids. The germline gives CDR1 SQVTM, CDR2 ANQGSEA. In DNA form, the CDR3 reads TGCAGCGTTGAGGGTAGCAATCAGCCCCCGCATTTT. It translates to CSVEGSNQPPHF. The full variable domain, rest sourced from reference TRBV29-1 and TRBJ1-5, is SAVISQKPSRDICQRGTSLTIQCQVDSQVTMMFWYRQQPGQSLTLIATANQGSEATYESGFVIDKFPISRPNLTFSTLTVSNMSPEDSSIYLCSVEGSNQPPHFGDGTRLSIL.

The chain couples TRBV27 to TRBJ2-6; no clear D gene. The germline V and J ends were trimmed by 5 bases and 0 bases, with 5 bases remaining between them. CDR1 is MNHEY and CDR2 is SMNVEV in the germline V gene (reference sequence). The CDR3 has 14 residues. CDR3 residues: CASSGVSGANVLTF. CDR3 sequence (DNA): TGTGCCAGCAGTGGCGTCTCTGGGGCCAACGTCCTGACTTTC.